The text below deals with one TCR beta chain. Time point meaning: patch test 1, 2 weeks after DPC sensitization. This sample's treatment: therapeutic diphenylcyclopropenone sensitization with weekly scalp DPC. Alopecia patients between 18 and 70 years old and suitable for DPC were used as donors. Library preparation tagged each individual cDNA molecule with a unique molecular identifier. Each CDR3 protein gets one entry after TCRdb re-called the RACE reads with MiXCR. The table has about 110,000 distinct CDR3 sequences, approximately 10% seen once; the top ten hold around 3.4%. This sample stems from a study of human T cells and chemical hapten exposure. Trimming took off 1 base at V and 1 base at J, with 4 bases between the two ends. Germline-derived CDR1 and CDR2 are SQVTM and ANQGSEA. CDR3 length: 12 amino acids.

The chain combines TRBV29-1 with TRBJ2-5, with D unresolved. The input for sequencing was whole blood, taken in connection with sensitization to the hapten diphenylcyclopropenone (DPC). This receptor was obtained from a woman aged 40 to 49 with alopecia areata. Some clones in this sample may be carry-over from other donors' samples. The CDR3 region is CSVEGSQETQYF. In nucleotides, the CDR3 is TGCAGCGTTGAAGGTTCCCAAGAGACCCAGTACTTC. Supplemented by reference TRBV29-1 and TRBJ2-5, the full variable domain reads SAVISQKPSRDICQRGTSLTIQCQVDSQVTMMFWYRQQPGQSLTLIATANQGSEATYESGFVIDKFPISRPNLTFSTLTVSNMSPEDSSIYLCSVEGSQETQYFGPGTRLLVL.